Only a few counts were recorded for the clone carrying this T cell receptor beta chain. The target antigen is unknown. TCRdb itself ran the 5' RACE reads through MiXCR, one entry per CDR3 protein. The data show around 530,000 distinct CDR3 sequences, 15% seen once. The CDR3 has 15 amino acids. Germline CDR1 reads MDHEN; CDR2 reads SYDVKM. Germline trimming cut 5 bases from V and 7 bases from J; bases unmatched to any gene: 12. The data were obtained in a study of identical twins. Regarding the study as a whole: Rather than following the same donors, the conclusions depended on cross-sectional statistical analysis.

This same sample was also part of a study on yellow fever vaccine responses in identical twins.

This sequence originates from a woman aged 18-29 years in good health. The material sequenced was CD4+ T cells sorted from blood. The rearrangement uses TRBV28 and TRBJ2-7, with 9 nucleotides matching TRBD1. The CDR3 loop is CASSRGGTGKVEQYF. The CDR3 DNA is TGTGCCAGCAGTCGCGGAGGGACAGGGAAGGTTGAGCAGTACTTC.